These 3 T cell receptor beta chains were all obtained from the same sample, sequenced in a study of Ad26.COV2.S vaccination and SARS-CoV-2 variants. As to treatment: 15 to 20 received Ad26.COV2.S at low or high dose, single or two shots; 5 received placebo; per-sample allocation not given. Material that was analyzed had been drawn on day 63 after the first vaccine or placebo injection. Clones were sequenced by immunoSEQ multiplex PCR, and TCRdb holds only the in-frame ones, with some missing. This table has roughly 510,000 clones, 70% to 90% appearing once. Sequences were derived from peripheral blood, sampled in a trial of Ad26.COV2.S vaccine versus placebo. The receptors stem from a person between 18 and 59 years old who received the Ad26.COV2.S COVID-19 vaccine or a placebo.

The chain links TRBV12-3 or TRBV12-4 to TRBJ2-3, with D uncertain. This CDR3 contains 11 residues. V was pared by 5 bases and J by 6 bases, with 6 bases between. The CDR3 DNA sequence: TGTGCCAGCAGTGTTAGGGATACGCAGTATTTT. Translation gives CASSVRDTQYF.

This chain uses TRBV28 with TRBJ2-7; the D is unclear. CDR3 size: 12 residues. Trimming pared 8 bases from V and 2 bases from J, leaving 10 bases between. Germline V CDR1 and CDR2: MDHEN, SYDVKM. CDR3 residues: CASVGHPYEQYF. The CDR3 DNA is TGTGCCAGCGTAGGGCATCCCTACGAGCAGTACTTC.

The chain uses TRBV5-4 and TRBJ2-1; 15 positions match TRBD2. Looked up from germline, CDR1 is SGHNT and CDR2 is YYREEE (reference sequence). V shed 3 bases, J shed 10 bases, and the junction held 11 bases outside the gene matches. The CDR3 consists of 17 residues. CDR3 amino acids: CASSSGLAGGLRQEQFF. In nucleotides, the CDR3 is TGTGCCAGCAGCTCAGGACTAGCGGGAGGGCTGCGCCAGGAGCAGTTCTTC.